The source of this T cell receptor beta chain is a study of cytomegalovirus exposure and HLA in healthy donors. Background on the study: Early released data had around 89 million unique TCRs, all coming from HLA-typed donors. Overall study results and limits: TCR beta sequences reportedly predicted most subjects' HLA-A and HLA-B alleles accurately.

This CDR3 comprises 14 residues. CDR1 and CDR2 from the germline V gene are MDHEN and SYDVKM. V shed 9 bases and J 7 bases; nucleotides not matched to a gene: 10. A word on this clone: Its antigen is as yet unknown.

Researchers ran the PCR with 60 Vbeta and 13 Jbeta primers. As handled by the study authors: A follow-up analysis tallied 70 million to 80 million unique TCR beta chains, roughly 10 million shared. Sequencing used immunoSEQ multiplex PCR; TCRdb keeps in-frame clones, though not all of them. That table supplies the V and J calls and clone size; D and trimming were determined from the DNA. This table lists about 210,000 clones. The chain carries TRBV28 and TRBJ1-5; TRBD1 matches 9 bases. Sequences were obtained from PBMCs. The receptor was isolated from a woman aged 30 to 39 in good health and CMV-seropositive. CDR3 in amino acids: CASLQGAVRQPQHF. In nucleotides, the CDR3 is TGTGCCAGTCTACAGGGGGCCGTACGGCAGCCCCAGCATTTT.